This T cell receptor (beta chain) is drawn from a study of neurological immune-mediated disorders. The germline CDR1 and CDR2 sequences are MDHEN and SYDVKM. V lost 2 bases, J lost 1 base, and 15 bases lay in between. The CDR3 runs 17 residues. This clonotype was detected ten times or more. Time point denoted: technical triplicate 3. Using its own MiXCR run on the 5' RACE reads, TCRdb lists one record per CDR3 protein. The profile shows nearly 45,000 distinct CDR3 sequences, 20% to 25% of them singletons. Sequences were obtained from PBMCs. The rearrangement uses TRBV28 and TRBJ2-1; D not resolved. This clonotype was sampled from a man in his 60s with HTLV-1-associated myelopathy (HAM/TSP). CDR3 in DNA: TGTGCCAGCAGTTTAGCCGGATTGCCCCGGTCCTACAATGAGCAGTTCTTC. It codes for CASSLAGLPRSYNEQFF.